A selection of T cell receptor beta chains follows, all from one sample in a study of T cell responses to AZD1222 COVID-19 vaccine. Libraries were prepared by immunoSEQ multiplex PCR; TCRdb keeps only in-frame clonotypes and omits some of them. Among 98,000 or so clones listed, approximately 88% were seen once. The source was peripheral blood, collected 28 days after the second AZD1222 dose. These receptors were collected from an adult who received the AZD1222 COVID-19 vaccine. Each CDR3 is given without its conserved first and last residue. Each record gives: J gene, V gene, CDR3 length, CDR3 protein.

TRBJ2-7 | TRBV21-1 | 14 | ASSKGLEQVTYEQY
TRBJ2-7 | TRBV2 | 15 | ASSEARWGPFGYEQY
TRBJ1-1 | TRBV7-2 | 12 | ASSSAGGMNEAF
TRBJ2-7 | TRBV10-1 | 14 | ASSERASGSSYEQY
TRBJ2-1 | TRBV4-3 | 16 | ASSTNPQLAGFYNEQF
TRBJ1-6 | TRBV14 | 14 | ASSRLQGGYNSPLH
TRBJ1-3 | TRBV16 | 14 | ASSQSGQASGNTIY
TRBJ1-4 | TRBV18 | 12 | ASSEGAANEKLF
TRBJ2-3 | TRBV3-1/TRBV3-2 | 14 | ASSQATIAPTDTQY
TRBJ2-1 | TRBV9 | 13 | ASSQRTGGRDEQF
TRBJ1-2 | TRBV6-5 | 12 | ASSYSFNNYGYT
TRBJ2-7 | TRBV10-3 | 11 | AISERGTYEQY
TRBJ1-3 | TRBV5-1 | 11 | ASSLGLRNTIY
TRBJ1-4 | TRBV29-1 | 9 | SGGVREKLF
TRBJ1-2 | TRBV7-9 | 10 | ASIEGDYGYT
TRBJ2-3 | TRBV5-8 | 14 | ASSLGGLAISDTQY
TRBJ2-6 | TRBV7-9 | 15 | ASSDRGESPGANVLT
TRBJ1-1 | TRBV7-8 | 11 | ASSLPSGGQAF
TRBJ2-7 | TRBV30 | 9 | AWSVQNEQY
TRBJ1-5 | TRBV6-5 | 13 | ASRTGGYNNQPQH
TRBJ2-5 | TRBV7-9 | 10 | ASSLQETIRY
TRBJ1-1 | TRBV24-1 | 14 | ATSDPRTKASTEAF
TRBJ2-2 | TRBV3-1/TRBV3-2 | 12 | ASSPRSNTGELF
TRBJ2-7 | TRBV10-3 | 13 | AITTGTESSYEQY
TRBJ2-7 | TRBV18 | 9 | ASSPDLKQY
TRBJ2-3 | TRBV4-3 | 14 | ASSQLSGSGTDTQY
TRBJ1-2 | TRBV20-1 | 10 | SASPWAGGYT
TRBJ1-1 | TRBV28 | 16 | ASSLGTGRGIMNTEAF
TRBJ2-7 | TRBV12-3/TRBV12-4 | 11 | ASREGNNYEQY
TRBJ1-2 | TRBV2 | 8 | ATKAYGYT
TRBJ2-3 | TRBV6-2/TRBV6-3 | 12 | ASSYRGGVDTQY
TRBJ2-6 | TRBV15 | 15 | ATSRDFKDSGANVLT
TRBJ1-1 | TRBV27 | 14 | ASTRGGAVSVTEAF
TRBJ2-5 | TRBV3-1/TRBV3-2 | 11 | ASSPRGQETQY
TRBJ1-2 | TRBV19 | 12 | ASRNDRNDYGYT
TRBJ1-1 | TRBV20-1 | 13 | SASTPGLSNTEAF
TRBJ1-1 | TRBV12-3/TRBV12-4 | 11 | ASSFGFEGEAF
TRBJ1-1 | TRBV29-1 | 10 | SVADRNTEAF
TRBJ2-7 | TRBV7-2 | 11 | ASARGPSDEQY
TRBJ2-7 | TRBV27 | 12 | ASSLFGTNYEQY
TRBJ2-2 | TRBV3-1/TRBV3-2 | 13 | ASSQGSGRTGELF
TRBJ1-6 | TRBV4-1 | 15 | ASSQESVSSYNSPLH
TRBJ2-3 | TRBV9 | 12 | ASSRAVGTDTQY
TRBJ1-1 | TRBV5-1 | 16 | ASSLVAIRGQGDTEAF
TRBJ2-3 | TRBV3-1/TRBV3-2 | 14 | ASSQVTGGGTDTQY
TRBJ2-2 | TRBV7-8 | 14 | ASSTPGQGAGGELF
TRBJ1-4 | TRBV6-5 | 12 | ASSYSGSREKLF
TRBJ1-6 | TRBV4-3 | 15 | ASSQDRDSSLNSPLH
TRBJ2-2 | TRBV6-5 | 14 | ASSYSMGQGTGELF
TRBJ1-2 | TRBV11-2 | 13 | ASSFRGTGRVSYT